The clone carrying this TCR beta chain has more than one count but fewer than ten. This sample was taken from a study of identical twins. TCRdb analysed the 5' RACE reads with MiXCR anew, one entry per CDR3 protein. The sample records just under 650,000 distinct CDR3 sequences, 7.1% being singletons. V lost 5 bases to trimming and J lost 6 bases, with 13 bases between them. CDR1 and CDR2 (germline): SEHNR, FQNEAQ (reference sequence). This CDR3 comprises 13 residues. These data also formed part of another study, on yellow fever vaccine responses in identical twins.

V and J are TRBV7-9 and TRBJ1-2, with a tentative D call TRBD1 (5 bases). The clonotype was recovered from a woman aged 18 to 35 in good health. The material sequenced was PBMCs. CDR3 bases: TGTGCCAGCAGCCTAACGACAGACAATGGCTACACCTTC. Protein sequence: CASSLTTDNGYTF.